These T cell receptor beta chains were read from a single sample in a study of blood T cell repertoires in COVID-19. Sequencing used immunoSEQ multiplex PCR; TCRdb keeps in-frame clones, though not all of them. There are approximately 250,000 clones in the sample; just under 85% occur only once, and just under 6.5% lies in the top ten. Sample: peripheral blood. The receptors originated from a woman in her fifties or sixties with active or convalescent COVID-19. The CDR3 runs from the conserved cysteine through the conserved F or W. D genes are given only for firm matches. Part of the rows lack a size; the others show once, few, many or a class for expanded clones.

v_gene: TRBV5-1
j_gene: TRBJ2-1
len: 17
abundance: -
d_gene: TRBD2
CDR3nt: TGCGCCAGCAGCTTGTTGACTAGCGGGAGTCACTACAATGAGCAGTTCTTC
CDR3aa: CASSLLTSGSHYNEQFF

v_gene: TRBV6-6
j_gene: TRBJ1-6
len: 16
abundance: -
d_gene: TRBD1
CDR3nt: TGTGCCAGCAGTAAGGACAGGAACGCCTATAATTCACCCCTCCACTTT
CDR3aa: CASSKDRNAYNSPLHF

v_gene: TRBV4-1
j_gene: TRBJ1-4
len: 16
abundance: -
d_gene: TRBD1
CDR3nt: TGCGCCAGCAGCCAAGGCCGGGACAGGAGTAATGAAAAACTGTTTTTT
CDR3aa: CASSQGRDRSNEKLFF

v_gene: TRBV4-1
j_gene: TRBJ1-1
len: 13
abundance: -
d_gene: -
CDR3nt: TGCGCCAGCAGCCGGGCCTCGGACACTGAAGCTTTCTTT
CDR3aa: CASSRASDTEAFF

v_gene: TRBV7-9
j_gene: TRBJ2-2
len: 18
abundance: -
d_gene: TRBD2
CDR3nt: TGTGCCAGCAGCTCACCTAGCGGGGGGCCCGCGAACACCGGGGAGCTGTTTTTT
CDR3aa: CASSSPSGGPANTGELFF

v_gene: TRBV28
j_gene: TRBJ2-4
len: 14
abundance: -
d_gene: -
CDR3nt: TGTGCCAGCAGCCCTAGACTCTCAGGGAACATTCAGTACTTC
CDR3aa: CASSPRLSGNIQYF

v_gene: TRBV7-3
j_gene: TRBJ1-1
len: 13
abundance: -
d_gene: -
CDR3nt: TGTGCCAGCAGTGTGGACAGTAACACTGAAGCTTTCTTT
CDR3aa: CASSVDSNTEAFF

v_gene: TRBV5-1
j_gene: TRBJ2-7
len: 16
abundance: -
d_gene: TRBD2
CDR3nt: TGCGCCAGCAGCTTGGGACTAGCGGGAGGGCCGGGGGAGCAGTACTTC
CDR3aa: CASSLGLAGGPGEQYF

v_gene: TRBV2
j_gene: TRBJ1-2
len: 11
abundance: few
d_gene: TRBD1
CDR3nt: TGTGCCAGCGGGACAGGCTATGGCTACACCTTC
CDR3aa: CASGTGYGYTF

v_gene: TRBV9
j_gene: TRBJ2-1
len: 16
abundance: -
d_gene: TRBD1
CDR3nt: TGTGCCAGCAGCCTCCAAGGACAGGGGGTGAACAATGAGCAGTTCTTC
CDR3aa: CASSLQGQGVNNEQFF

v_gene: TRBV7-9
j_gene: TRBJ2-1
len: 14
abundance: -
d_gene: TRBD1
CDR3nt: TGTGCCAGCAGCTTAGGGGGGACAGACAATGAGCAGTTCTTC
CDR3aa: CASSLGGTDNEQFF

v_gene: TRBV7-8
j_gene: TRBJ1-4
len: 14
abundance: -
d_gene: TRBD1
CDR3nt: TGTGCCAGCAGCTCACAGGGGACTAATGAAAAACTGTTTTTT
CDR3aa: CASSSQGTNEKLFF

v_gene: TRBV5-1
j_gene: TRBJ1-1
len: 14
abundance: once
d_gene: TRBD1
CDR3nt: TGCGCCAGCAGCCCGACAGGGGGCCGAACTGAAGCTTTCTTT
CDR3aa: CASSPTGGRTEAFF

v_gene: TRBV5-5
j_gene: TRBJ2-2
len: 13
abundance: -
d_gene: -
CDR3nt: TGTGCCAGCAGCCTATCGACAACCGGGGAGCTGTTTTTT
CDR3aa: CASSLSTTGELFF

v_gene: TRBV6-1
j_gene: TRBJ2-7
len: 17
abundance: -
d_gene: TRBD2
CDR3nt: TGTGCCAGCAGTGAAGTTATTCTGGGACTAGCGGTGGGGGAGCAGTACTTC
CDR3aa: CASSEVILGLAVGEQYF

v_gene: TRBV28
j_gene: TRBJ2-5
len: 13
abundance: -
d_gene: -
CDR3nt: TGTGCCAGCGGGGCAGCGTACCAAGAGACCCAGTACTTC
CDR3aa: CASGAAYQETQYF

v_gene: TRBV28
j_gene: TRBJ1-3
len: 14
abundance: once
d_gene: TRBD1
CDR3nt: TGTGCCAGCAGTTCCCGACAGGGGGGAAACACCATATATTTT
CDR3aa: CASSSRQGGNTIYF

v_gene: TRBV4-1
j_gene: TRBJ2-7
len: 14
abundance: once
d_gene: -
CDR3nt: TGCGCCAGCGCCGTGACTAGGGAGGTGGTCGAGCAGTACTTC
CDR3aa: CASAVTREVVEQYF

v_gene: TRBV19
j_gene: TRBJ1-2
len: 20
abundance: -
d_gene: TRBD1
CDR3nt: TGTGCCAGTAGTATAGAAGCCAGTATGGACAGGCCTCCATCTAACTATGGCTACACCTTC
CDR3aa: CASSIEASMDRPPSNYGYTF

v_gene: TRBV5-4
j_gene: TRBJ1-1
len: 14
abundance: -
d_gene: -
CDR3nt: TGTGCCAGCAGCTTGGAGACAGCGAACACTGAAGCTTTCTTT
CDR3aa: CASSLETANTEAFF

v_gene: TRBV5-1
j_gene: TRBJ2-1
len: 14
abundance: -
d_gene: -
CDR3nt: TGCGCCAGCAGCTGGCAACAGGGATCGATTGAGCAGTTCTTC
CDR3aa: CASSWQQGSIEQFF

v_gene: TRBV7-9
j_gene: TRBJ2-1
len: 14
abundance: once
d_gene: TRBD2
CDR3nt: TGTGCCAGCGGACTAGCGGGGGACTACAATGAGCAGTTCTTC
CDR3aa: CASGLAGDYNEQFF

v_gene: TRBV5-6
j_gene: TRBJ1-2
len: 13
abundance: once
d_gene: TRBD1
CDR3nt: TGTGCCAGCAGCTCCGGGACAGTCTATGGCTACACCTTC
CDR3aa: CASSSGTVYGYTF

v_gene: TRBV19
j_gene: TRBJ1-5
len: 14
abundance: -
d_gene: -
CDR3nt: TGTGCCAGTAGTCCCGGGGCAGGGGTTCAGCCCCAGCATTTT
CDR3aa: CASSPGAGVQPQHF

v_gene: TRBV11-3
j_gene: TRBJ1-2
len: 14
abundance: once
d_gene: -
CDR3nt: TGTGCCAGCAGCTTCGATTGGCAGGGCTCTGGCTACACCTTC
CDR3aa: CASSFDWQGSGYTF

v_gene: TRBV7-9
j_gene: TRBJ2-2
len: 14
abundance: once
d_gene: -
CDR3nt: TGTGCCAGCAGCTACGCGGAGGGCACCGGGGAGCTGTTTTTT
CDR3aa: CASSYAEGTGELFF

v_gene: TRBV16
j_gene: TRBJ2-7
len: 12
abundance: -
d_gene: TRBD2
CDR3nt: TGTGCCAGCAGCCAATCTGGGGAGGGGCTGTTCTTC
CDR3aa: CASSQSGEGLFF

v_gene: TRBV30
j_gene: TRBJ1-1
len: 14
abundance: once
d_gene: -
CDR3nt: TGTGCCTGGAGATCAAAAACCAGGAACACTGAAGCTTTCTTT
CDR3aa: CAWRSKTRNTEAFF

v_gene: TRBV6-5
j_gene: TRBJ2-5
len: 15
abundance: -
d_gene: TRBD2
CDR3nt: TGTGCCAGCACCCGGACTAGTCGCTCGCAAGAGACCCAGTACTTC
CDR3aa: CASTRTSRSQETQYF

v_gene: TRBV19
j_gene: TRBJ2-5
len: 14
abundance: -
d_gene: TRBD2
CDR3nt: TGTGCCAGTAGTATATTAGCGGGGAGAGAGACCCAGTACTTC
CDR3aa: CASSILAGRETQYF

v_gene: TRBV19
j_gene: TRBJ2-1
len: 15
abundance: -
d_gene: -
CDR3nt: TGTGCCACCACCCGGGGGTTAGGCTCCTACAATGAGCAGTTCTTC
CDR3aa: CATTRGLGSYNEQFF

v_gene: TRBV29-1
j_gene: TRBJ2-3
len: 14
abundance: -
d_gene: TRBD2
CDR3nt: TGCAGCGGCCAGCTAGCGGTACCCACAGATACGCAGTATTTT
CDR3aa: CSGQLAVPTDTQYF

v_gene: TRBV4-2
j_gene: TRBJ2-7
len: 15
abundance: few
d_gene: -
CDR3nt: TGTGCCAGCAGCCCTTCCATAACTACACTCTACGAGCAGTACTTC
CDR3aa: CASSPSITTLYEQYF

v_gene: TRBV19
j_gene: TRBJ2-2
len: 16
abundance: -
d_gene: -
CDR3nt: TGTGCCAGTAGTATATACTGGGGGCCGGGCACCGGGGAGCTGTTTTTT
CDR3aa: CASSIYWGPGTGELFF

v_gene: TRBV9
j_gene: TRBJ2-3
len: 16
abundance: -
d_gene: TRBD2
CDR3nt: TGTGCCAGCAGCGTTGGGGCTAGCGGGAGAACAGATACGCAGTATTTT
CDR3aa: CASSVGASGRTDTQYF

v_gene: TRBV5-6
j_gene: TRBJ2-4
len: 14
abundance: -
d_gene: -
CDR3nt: TGTGCCACCCGACAGAGTTTCTCGGGAAACATTCAGTACTTC
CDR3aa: CATRQSFSGNIQYF

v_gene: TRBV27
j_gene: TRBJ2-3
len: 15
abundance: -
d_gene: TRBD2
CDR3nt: TGTGCCAGCAGACGAGCGGGGGGGCCAACAGATACGCAGTATTTT
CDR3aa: CASRRAGGPTDTQYF

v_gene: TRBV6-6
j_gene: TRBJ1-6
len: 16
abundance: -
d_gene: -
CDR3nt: TGTGCCAGCAGAGGACTCGTTAGCTCCTATAATTCACCCCTCCACTTT
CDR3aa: CASRGLVSSYNSPLHF

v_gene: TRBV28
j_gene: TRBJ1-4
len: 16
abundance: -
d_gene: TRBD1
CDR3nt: TGTGCCACTCTAGGGGCGAACAGGGGGACTAATGAAAAACTGTTTTTT
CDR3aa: CATLGANRGTNEKLFF

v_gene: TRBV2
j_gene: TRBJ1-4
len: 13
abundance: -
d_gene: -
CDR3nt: TGTGCCAGCAGTGGGGCTGGCATTGAAAAACTGTTTTTT
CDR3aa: CASSGAGIEKLFF

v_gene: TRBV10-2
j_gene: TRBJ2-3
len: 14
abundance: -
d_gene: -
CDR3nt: TGCGCCAGCAGTGAGGTCGCGGATACAGATACGCAGTATTTT
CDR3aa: CASSEVADTDTQYF

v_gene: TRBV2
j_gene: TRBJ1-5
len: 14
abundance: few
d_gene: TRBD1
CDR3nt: TGTGCCAGCAGTGGACAGGGAGTTAATCAGCCCCAGCATTTT
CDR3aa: CASSGQGVNQPQHF